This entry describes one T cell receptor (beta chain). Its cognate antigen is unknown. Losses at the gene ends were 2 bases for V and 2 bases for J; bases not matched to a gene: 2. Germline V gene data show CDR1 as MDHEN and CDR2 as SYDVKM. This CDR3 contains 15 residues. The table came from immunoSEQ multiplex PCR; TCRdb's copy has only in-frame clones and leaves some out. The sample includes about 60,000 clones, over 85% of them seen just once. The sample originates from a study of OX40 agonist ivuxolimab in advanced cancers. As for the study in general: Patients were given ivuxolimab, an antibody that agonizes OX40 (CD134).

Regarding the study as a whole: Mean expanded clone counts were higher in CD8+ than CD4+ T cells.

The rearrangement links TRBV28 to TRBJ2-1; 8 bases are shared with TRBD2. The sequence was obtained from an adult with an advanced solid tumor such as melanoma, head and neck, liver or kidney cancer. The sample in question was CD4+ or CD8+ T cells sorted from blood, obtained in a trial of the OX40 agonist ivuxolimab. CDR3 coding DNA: TGTGCCAGCAGTTTAACGCGGGAGGCCTACAATGAGCAGTTCTTC. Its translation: CASSLTREAYNEQFF.